This passage covers 14 T cell receptor beta chains from one sample sequenced in a study of T cells in women clearing cervical HPV infection (dated by TCRdb to about 2018). Libraries were built with the immunoSEQ multiplex PCR assay. Entries here come from immuneACCESS through TCRdb and include only in-frame sequences with V and J called. Some clones fail to appear in such tables; in the studies checked, an unresolved V gene covers under half of the shortfall, and the cause of the remainder is unknown. The sample's table covers about 16,000 clones. The ten largest clones add up to 8% to 11% of the sample. The sequenced sample was blood buffy coat. The source of these receptors is a woman aged 18-70 years with a cervical HPV16 infection that either progressed to CIN3+ or cleared (not recorded which).

The DNA read from the CDR3 is TGTGCCAGCAGGAACGGGACAGGGTCCTCCTACAATGAG. Protein sequence: CASRNGTGSSYNE. The whole CDR3 is CASRNGTGSSYNEQFF. The rearrangement links TRBV6-2 or TRBV6-3 to TRBJ2-1; TRBD1 matches at 9 bases. With the read ending 3 residues before the CDR3 end, the germline J gene is used to fill in that end. This CDR3 comprises 16 residues. V shed 6 bases, J shed 0 bases, and the junction held 6 bases outside the gene matches. Germline V gene lookup returns CDR1 MNHEY and CDR2 SVGEGT.

On this clone: The CDR3 end is not reached by the read, which stops 3 residues before it; the germline J gene fills it in. The chain has TRBV7-9 and TRBJ1-4; 12 nucleotides match TRBD1. Trimming cost V 4 bases and J 10 bases; bases outside gene matches: 4. Germline CDR1 reads SEHNR; CDR2 reads FQNEAQ (reference sequence). The CDR3 loop spans 14 amino acids. The CDR3 DNA, read in part, is TGTGCCAGCAGCTGGGACAGGGGGCACGGAAAA. It encodes CASSWDRGHGK. The whole CDR3 reads CASSWDRGHGKLFF.

With regard to this clone: The missing CDR3 end, 3 residues past where the read stops, is filled in from the germline J gene. The V and J genes are TRBV20-1 and TRBJ1-1; 9 bases map to TRBD1. The germline gives CDR1 DFQATT, CDR2 SNEGSKA (reference sequence). The CDR3 has 17 residues. The ends lost 3 bases at V and 1 base at J; junction bases unmatched: 12. CDR3 loop: CSARHTERTGANTEAFF. The part of the CDR3 DNA that was read is TGCAGTGCTAGGCATACTGAGAGGACAGGGGCGAACACTGAA.

Comments on this clone: The read terminates 3 residues before the CDR3 end, so the remaining end is supplied by the germline J gene. V usage is TRBV7-2 and J usage is TRBJ2-1, with 10 bases fitting TRBD2. This CDR3 is built from 15 residues. The V gene end was trimmed by 5 bases and the J gene end by 7 bases; junction bases not matched to a gene: 8. Germline lookup yields CDR1 SGHTA and CDR2 FQGNSA. CDR3 loop: CASSQRTTSGNEQFF. The sequenced part of the CDR3 DNA is TGTGCCAGCAGCCAGCGAACGACTAGCGGGAATGAG.

Details on this clone: The read falls 3 residues short of the CDR3 end, and the missing part is taken from the germline J gene. The genes are TRBV6-1 and TRBJ1-5; D gene ambiguous. The length of the CDR3 is 16 residues. Germline V gives CDR1 MNHNS, CDR2 SASEGT. Deletions cut 0 bases from V and 5 bases from J, with 14 bases between. Incomplete CDR3 DNA: TGTGCCAGCAGTGAAGCGCGCACCGGAGGGTATCAGCCC. As protein: CASSEARTGGYQP. The full CDR3 is CASSEARTGGYQPQHF.

The sequenced part of the CDR3 DNA is TGTGCCAGCAGTGAAGATATTCAAGAGACC. Protein product: CASSEDIQET. The entire CDR3 reads CASSEDIQETQYF. This chain joins TRBV2 and TRBJ2-5; D not resolved. With the read ending 3 residues before the CDR3 end, the germline J gene is used to fill in that end. The CDR3 is made up of 13 amino acids. Germline lookup yields CDR1 SNHLY and CDR2 FYNNEI. V was shortened by 1 base and J by 2 bases, with 5 bases between the two germline ends.

Remarks on this clone: An end of the junction differs from the germline gene, which may be a read error. The CDR3 is cut off 3 residues early in the read; its end comes from the germline J gene. The V gene is TRBV4-2, the J gene TRBJ2-3; 14 bases are a match to TRBD2. The CDR3 totals 15 residues. CDR1 and CDR2 from the germline V gene are LGHNA and YNFKEQ. The CDR3 sequence: CASSQGLAGADTQYF. The covered CDR3 bases are TGCGCCAGCAGCCAGGGACTAGCGGGAGCAGATACG.

Comment on this clone: The read finishes 3 residues shy of the CDR3 end, and the germline J gene is used to complete it. V and J are TRBV18 and TRBJ1-4; TRBD1 matches at 7 bases. The CDR3 runs to 16 residues. J lost 0 bases, V lost 6 bases, and 7 bases had no gene match. Germline CDR1 KGHSH, CDR2 LQKENI. The CDR3 loop is CASSPNGQATNEKLFF. Incomplete CDR3 DNA: TGTGCCAGCTCCCCAAACGGACAGGCAACTAATGAAAAA.

Concerning this clone: The DNA ends 3 residues before the CDR3 does, and the rest of the CDR3 is filled in from the germline J gene. The genes are TRBV5-6 and TRBJ1-6; 8 nucleotides line up with TRBD1. CDR3 length: 14 amino acids. Looked up from germline, CDR1 is SGHDT and CDR2 is YYEEEE. This CDR3 is CASSLGQGTRALHF. The DNA read from the CDR3 is TGTGCCAGCAGCTTGGGACAGGGGACGAGGGCC.

With respect to this clone: The read ends 3 residues shy of where the CDR3 ends; the end is completed using the germline J gene. The V call is TRBV20-1, the J call TRBJ2-1; D ambiguous. The CDR3 spans 11 residues. Trimming took off 0 bases at V and 7 bases at J, with 4 bases between the two ends. Germline loops: CDR1 DFQATT, CDR2 SNEGSKA (reference sequence). The CDR3 protein is CSARDSNEQFF. The sequenced CDR3 bases are TGCAGTGCTAGAGACTCTAATGAG.

On this clone itself: The read falls 3 residues short of the CDR3 end, and the missing part is taken from the germline J gene. The V and J genes are TRBV6-2 or TRBV6-3 and TRBJ2-7, with no clear D. Trimming took 5 bases from V and 2 from J, leaving 19 bases between them. This CDR3 is built from 16 residues. CDR1 is MNHEY and CDR2 is SVGEGT in the germline V gene. CDR3 in amino acids: CASSRPRQGLTYEQYF. CDR3 DNA, as far as it was read: TGTGCCAGCAGTCGCCCGAGGCAAGGTTTAACCTACGAG.

For this clone: The read terminates 3 residues before the CDR3 end, so the remaining end is supplied by the germline J gene. J is TRBJ2-6 and V is TRBV29-1; TRBD1 agrees at 8 bases. Trimming cost V 4 bases and J 2 bases; bases outside gene matches: 4. Per the germline V gene, CDR1 is SQVTM and CDR2 is ANQGSEA. The CDR3 sequence is 15 residues long. The CDR3 loop reads CSVVPGQAGANVLTF. The covered CDR3 bases are TGCAGCGTTGTCCCGGGACAGGCTGGGGCCAACGTC. Together with reference TRBV29-1 and TRBJ2-6, the CDR3 gives the full variable domain: SAVISQKPSRDICQRGTSLTIQCQVDSQVTMMFWYRQQPGQSLTLIATANQGSEATYESGFVIDKFPISRPNLTFSTLTVSNMSPEDSSIYLCSVVPGQAGANVLTFGAGSRLTVL.

Concerning this clone: The read is 3 residues too short to cover the CDR3 end, so that end is filled in from the germline J gene. The genes are TRBV30 and TRBJ1-1, with TRBD1 matching over 12 bases. V was clipped by 3 bases and J by 4 bases; unmatched bases: 9. The CDR3 covers 16 residues. Germline loops: CDR1 GTSNPN, CDR2 SVGIG (reference sequence). CDR3 sequence reads: CAWSSGTGGWSTEAFF. CDR3 bases read: TGTGCCTGGAGCTCCGGGACAGGGGGCTGGAGCACTGAA.

A word on this clone: The read ends 3 residues shy of where the CDR3 ends; the end is completed using the germline J gene. This chain joins TRBV7-9 and TRBJ2-2; no reliable D call. The CDR3 totals 13 residues. Trimming stripped 5 bases from V and 7 bases from J, with 11 bases between. Germline V CDR1 and CDR2: SEHNR, FQNEAQ (reference sequence). CDR3 sequence: CASSITTNGELFF. CDR3 DNA, as far as it was read: TGTGCCAGCAGCATAACAACGAACGGGGAG.